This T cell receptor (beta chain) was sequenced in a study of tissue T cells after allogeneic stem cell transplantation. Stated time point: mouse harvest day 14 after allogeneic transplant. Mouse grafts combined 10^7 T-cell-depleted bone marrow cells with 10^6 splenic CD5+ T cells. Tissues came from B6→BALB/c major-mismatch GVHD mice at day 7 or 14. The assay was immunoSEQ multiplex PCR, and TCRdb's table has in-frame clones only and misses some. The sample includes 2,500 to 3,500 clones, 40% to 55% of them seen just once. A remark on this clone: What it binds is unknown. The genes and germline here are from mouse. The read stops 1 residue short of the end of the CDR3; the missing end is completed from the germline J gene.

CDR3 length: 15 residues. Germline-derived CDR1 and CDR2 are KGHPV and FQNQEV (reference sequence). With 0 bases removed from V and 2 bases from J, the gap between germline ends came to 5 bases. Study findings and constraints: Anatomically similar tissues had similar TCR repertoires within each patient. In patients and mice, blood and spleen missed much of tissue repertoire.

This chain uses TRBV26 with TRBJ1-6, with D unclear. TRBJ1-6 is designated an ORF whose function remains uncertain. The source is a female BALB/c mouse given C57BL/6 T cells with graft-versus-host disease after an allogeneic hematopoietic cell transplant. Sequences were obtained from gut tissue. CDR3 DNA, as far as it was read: TGTGCCAGCAGTCTGTCCGGGGCCTATAATTCGCCCCTCTAC. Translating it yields CASSLSGAYNSPLY. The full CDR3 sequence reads CASSLSGAYNSPLYF.